The clone carrying this T cell receptor (beta chain) was seen once. These data belong to a study of blood T cell repertoires in COVID-19. Across the whole study: Acute-phase and convalescent COVID-19 samples originated in the United States, Italy and Spain. Nucleic acid was either cDNA or gDNA, and it came from T cells, B-cell-depleted T cells, or PBMCs.

The length of the CDR3 is 12 residues. Germline V CDR1 and CDR2: MDHEN, SYDVKM. The V end was cut by 7 bases, the J end by 8 bases, with 12 bases between. In the study's own analysis: Estimation of nucleated cell counts was performed using reference gene primer amplification. Method: immunoSEQ multiplex PCR; TCRdb's copy keeps in-frame clones and lacks some. V and J calls and clone size come straight from that table; D and trimming were deduced from the DNA. The sample lists over 200,000 clones, more than 65% occurring once. The chain joins TRBV28 to TRBJ2-1; weak D call: TRBD2 (5 bases). The receptor comes from a man in his forties or fifties with active or convalescent COVID-19. The sample taken for sequencing was peripheral blood. CDR3 loop: CASTGIVDEQFF. The CDR3 DNA is TGTGCCAGCACGGGAATTGTTGATGAGCAGTTCTTC.